These 5 T cell receptor beta chains originate from one sample sequenced in a study of cytomegalovirus exposure and HLA in healthy donors. Both 60 Vbeta primers and 13 Jbeta primers went into the PCR. Only in-frame clones appear in the TCRdb table, and some are missing; sequencing was by immunoSEQ multiplex PCR. The sample lists about 140,000 clones, around 80% occurring once. Material: PBMCs. Receptors originate from a man aged 18 to 29 in good health and CMV-seropositive.

J is TRBJ2-2 and V is TRBV9, with D perhaps TRBD2 (5 bases). This CDR3 comprises 15 residues. Germline V gene sequence: CDR1 SGDLS, CDR2 YYNGEE. The V end lost 0 bases, the J end lost 8 bases, and 14 bases lay between the germline ends. The CDR3 nucleotides read TGTGCCAGCAGCGTAGATTTAGGAGGAACTGGGGAGCTGTTTTTT. Translating it yields CASSVDLGGTGELFF. Using reference TRBV9 and TRBJ2-2 for the parts outside the CDR3, the full variable domain is DSGVTQTPKHLITATGQRVTLRCSPRSGDLSVYWYQQSLDQGLQFLIQYYNGEERAKGNILERFSAQQFPDLHSELNLSSLELGDSALYFCASSVDLGGTGELFFGEGSRLTVL.

In its sample, this clone was seen once. As DNA, the CDR3 is TGCGCCAGCAGCCAATCCGGAATAGGACTAGCGGGAGATAATGAGCAGTTCTTC. Its translation: CASSQSGIGLAGDNEQFF. V and J are TRBV4-1 and TRBJ2-1, with 13 bases lining up with TRBD2. CDR1 and CDR2 from the germline V gene are MGHRA and YSYEKL. The CDR3 totals 18 residues. The ends lost 2 bases at V and 7 bases at J; junction bases unmatched: 11.

The chain employs TRBV6-1 and TRBJ2-7, with D possibly matching TRBD1 (5 bases). The CDR3 is made up of 14 amino acids. CDR1 MNHNS and CDR2 SASEGT come from the germline V gene. Trimming took 4 bases from V and 8 from J, leaving 18 bases between them. CDR3 sequence (DNA): TGTGCCAGCAGTGCAAGGGTAGGGGCTTCCCAGCAGTACTTC. It codes for CASSARVGASQQYF.

This clone was counted a few times. The chain uses TRBV13 and TRBJ2-1; a possible D gene is TRBD2 (6 bases). This CDR3 is built from 16 residues. Trimming removed 5 bases at V and 0 bases at J, with 14 bases between. CDR1 and CDR2 (germline): PRHDT, FYEKMQ (reference sequence). CDR3 sequence: CASSPRERRSYNEQFF. The CDR3, as DNA: TGTGCCAGCAGCCCACGGGAGCGTCGCTCCTACAATGAGCAGTTCTTC.

The chain couples TRBV2 to TRBJ2-7; TRBD1 aligns across 7 bases. This CDR3 has 16 amino acids. Per germline, CDR1 SNHLY and CDR2 FYNNEI. V dropped 4 bases and J dropped 3; count of bases not matched to a gene: 12. CDR3 coding DNA: TGTGCCAGCAGTGGAGTAGACAGGGCCACTAACTACGAGCAGTACTTC. Encoded protein: CASSGVDRATNYEQYF.